Following are 24 T cell receptor beta chains from one sample sequenced in a study of blood T cell repertoires in COVID-19. TCRdb keeps only in-frame clones here, not all; method: immunoSEQ multiplex PCR. The sample includes 52,000 or so clones, about 82% of them seen just once. Sequencing was done on a sample of peripheral blood. These receptors came from a human donor in a cohort sampled during active COVID-19.

The DNA of the CDR3 is TGTGCCAGCAGCGTCGGGAGAGGTAGCGGGAGGGCCAATGAGCAGTTCTTC. This translates into CASSVGRGSGRANEQFF. V and J are TRBV9 and TRBJ2-1; TRBD2 matches at 11 bases. CDR1 is SGDLS, CDR2 YYNGEE, per germline. The CDR3 has 17 residues. V was clipped by 2 bases and J by 6 bases; unmatched bases: 10.

The chain recombines TRBV3-1 (or the pseudogene TRBV3-2) with TRBJ2-2, with TRBD1 identical over 7 bases. Trimming took 0 bases from V and 6 from J; bases not matched to a gene: 7. This CDR3 region has 16 residues. Germline V gene data show CDR1 as LGHDT and CDR2 as YNNKEL (reference sequence). The CDR3 DNA reads TGTGCCAGCAGCCAAGATCCCCGAGACAGGGCCGGGGAGCTGTTTTTT. Translating gives CASSQDPRDRAGELFF.

The J gene is TRBJ1-1, the V gene TRBV19; TRBD1 matches 10 bases. Germline CDR1 is LNHDA and CDR2 is SQIVND (reference sequence). The CDR3 spans 15 residues. V shed 4 bases, J shed 1 base, and the junction held 3 bases outside the gene matches. The CDR3 loop is CASSTRDRGNTEAFF. DNA for the CDR3: TGTGCCAGTAGTACACGGGACAGGGGGAACACTGAAGCTTTCTTT.

J is TRBJ1-4 and V is TRBV6-5; TRBD1 matches 8 bases. CDR3 length equals 15 residues. Germline values: CDR1 MNHEY, CDR2 SVGAGI. The ends lost 6 bases at V and 6 bases at J; junction bases unmatched: 9. The CDR3 sequence is CASSPAGGFDEKLFF. The DNA for the CDR3 is TGTGCCAGCAGCCCCGCAGGGGGCTTTGATGAAAAACTGTTTTTT.

Concerning this clone: At the DNA level, this CDR3 is encoded by other sequences in the same sample as well. The chain employs TRBV4-2 and TRBJ2-2; 9 bases agree with TRBD2. The germline gives CDR1 LGHNA, CDR2 YNFKEQ. The ends lost 3 bases at V and 0 bases at J; junction bases unmatched: 2. The CDR3 is made up of 16 amino acids. CDR3 bases: TGTGCCAGCAGCCAGCTAGCGGGATCGAACACCGGGGAGCTGTTTTTT. This codes for CASSQLAGSNTGELFF.

The chain recombines TRBV24-1 with TRBJ1-1; D not resolved. The CDR3 is made up of 13 amino acids. From germline, CDR1 is KGHDR and CDR2 SFDVKD. V shed 6 bases and J shed 6 bases, with 13 bases lying between them. CDR3 sequence (DNA): TGTGCCACCAGTCACAGACACGGGGCTGAAGCTTTCTTT. Translation: CATSHRHGAEAFF.

CDR3 DNA: TGCGCCAGCAGCCAAGAATACAACCAGGGGGCGAGAGATACGCAGTATTTT. The encoded protein is CASSQEYNQGARDTQYF. V is TRBV4-1 and J is TRBJ2-3; 8 positions match TRBD1. The germline V gene encodes CDR1 MGHRA and CDR2 YSYEKL. CDR3 size: 17 residues. Germline trimming cut 0 bases from V and 5 bases from J; bases unmatched to any gene: 10.

Only one count was recorded for this clone. The chain couples TRBV4-3 to TRBJ2-1, with a tentative D call TRBD2 (6 bases). The CDR3 is made up of 17 amino acids. Deletions cut 0 bases from V and 0 bases from J, with 12 bases between. Germline CDR1 LGHNA, CDR2 YSLEER. The CDR3 here is CASSQDSQRVSYNEQFF. DNA of the CDR3: TGCGCCAGCAGCCAAGATAGCCAGCGGGTCTCCTACAATGAGCAGTTCTTC.

This chain connects TRBV10-3 to TRBJ2-2; 9 nucleotides agree with TRBD2. The CDR3 is 16 residues long. Trimming at V came to 3 bases and at J to 4 bases, leaving 6 bases not matched to a gene. The V gene's germline CDR1 is ENHRY and CDR2 SYGVKD. The CDR3 DNA is TGTGCCATCAGTGACCCGACTAGCGGCCTCACCGGGGAGCTGTTTTTT. Translation gives CAISDPTSGLTGELFF.

J is TRBJ1-1 and V is TRBV11-3; 8 positions agree with TRBD1. Germline V gives CDR1 SGHNT, CDR2 YENEEA. This CDR3 spans 16 amino acids. Trimming cost V 1 base and J 3 bases; bases outside gene matches: 7. The CDR3 protein is CASSLGEDRDYTEAFF. CDR3 bases: TGTGCCAGCAGCTTAGGGGAGGACAGGGATTACACTGAAGCTTTCTTT.

The chain combines TRBV5-1 with TRBJ2-1, with 11 bases identical to TRBD2. V shed 0 bases, J shed 5 bases, and the junction held 4 bases outside the gene matches. The CDR3 loop spans 16 amino acids. Per germline, CDR1 SGHRS and CDR2 YFSETQ. CDR3 sequence: CASSLELAGAHNEQFF. For the CDR3, the DNA is TGCGCCAGCAGCTTGGAACTAGCGGGAGCCCACAATGAGCAGTTCTTC.

A single count supports this clone. This sequence joins TRBV20-1 and TRBJ2-3; unclear D gene. With 3 bases removed from V and 6 bases from J, the gap between germline ends came to 10 bases. This CDR3 is 12 amino acids long. CDR1 is DFQATT and CDR2 is SNEGSKA in the germline V gene (reference sequence). CDR3 protein: CSASRGWDTQYF. The CDR3 region has the DNA TGCAGTGCTAGTCGAGGTTGGGATACGCAGTATTTT.

The rearrangement joins TRBV28 to TRBJ2-7; 8 bases agree with TRBD1. Germline CDR1 reads MDHEN; CDR2 reads SYDVKM. This CDR3 is 15 amino acids long. The V and J ends lost 6 bases and 2 bases, in that order; junction bases with no gene match: 9. CDR3 nucleotide sequence: TGTGCCAGCAGGACCCCCGGGACAGGAGCCTACGAGCAGTACTTC. Protein sequence: CASRTPGTGAYEQYF.

This clone came up once. This sequence joins TRBV20-1 and TRBJ1-3; D gene unclear. Trimming shortened V by 4 bases and J by 4 bases, and 5 bases separated the two germline ends. Per the germline V gene, CDR1 is DFQATT and CDR2 is SNEGSKA (reference sequence). This CDR3 region has 11 residues. CDR3 in amino acids: CSATLGNTIYF. Written as DNA, the CDR3 is TGCAGTGCTACCCTGGGAAACACCATATATTTT.

This clone was seen only once. J is TRBJ1-3 and V is TRBV7-3; 11 bases map to TRBD1. Germline-derived CDR1 and CDR2 are SGHTA and FQGTGA. This CDR3 contains 23 residues. Losses at the gene ends were 0 bases for V and 0 bases for J; bases not matched to a gene: 19. The CDR3 DNA sequence: TGTGCCAGCAGCTTAACCTGGACAGGGGGCGCGGGGACCCCATTCAGCTCTGGAAACACCATATATTTT. Its protein product is CASSLTWTGGAGTPFSSGNTIYF.

The rearrangement uses TRBV6-5 and TRBJ2-7; the D is unclear. The germline V and J ends were trimmed by 7 bases and 3 bases, with 13 bases remaining between them. This CDR3 region has 13 residues. The germline CDR1 and CDR2 sequences are MNHEY and SVGAGI. The CDR3 region has the DNA TGTGCCAGCAACGCCGGGTATAACTACGAGCAGTACTTC. Protein: CASNAGYNYEQYF.

The chain combines TRBV11-2 with TRBJ2-1; D is possibly TRBD1 (5 bases). The CDR3 contains 13 residues. Germline-derived CDR1 and CDR2 are SGHAT and FQNNGV. V lost 5 bases and J 2 bases, leaving 7 bases between the germline ends. The CDR3 bases are TGTGCCAGCAGCCTGGACACCTACAATGAGCAGTTCTTC. This codes for CASSLDTYNEQFF.

The gene calls are TRBV6-2 or TRBV6-3 and TRBJ2-3, with 9 positions matching TRBD2. The length of the CDR3 is 16 residues. The V segment lost 0 bases and the J segment 3 bases; nucleotides outside the gene matches: 4. CDR1 and CDR2 (germline): MNHEY, SVGEGT. The CDR3 coding sequence is TGTGCCAGCAGTTACTCCAACCTAGCGGGAACAGATACGCAGTATTTT. Encoded protein: CASSYSNLAGTDTQYF.

Here the CDR3 reads CASQVAGELFF. CDR3 nucleotides: TGTGCCAGCCAGGTTGCCGGGGAGCTGTTTTTT. V usage is TRBV6-4 and J usage is TRBJ2-2, with D unclear. Trimming cost V 8 bases and J 6 bases, with 7 bases left between them. This CDR3 contains 11 residues. Germline V gives CDR1 MRHNA, CDR2 SNTAGT.

The chain recombines TRBV27 with TRBJ2-7, with 7 bases aligning to TRBD2. CDR3 length equals 13 residues. V shed 2 bases and J 5 bases; nucleotides not matched to a gene: 3. Germline V gene sequence: CDR1 MNHEY, CDR2 SMNVEV (reference sequence). The CDR3 nucleotides are TGTGCCAGCAGTTTAAGACTAGCCGACGAGCAGTACTTC. Protein: CASSLRLADEQYF.

This clone turned up a few times. This chain joins TRBV7-2 and TRBJ1-1; D remains ambiguous. The ends were cut back, 1 base at V and 2 bases at J, with 8 bases in the middle. CDR3 size: 14 residues. Germline CDR1 reads SGHTA; CDR2 reads FQGNSA. The CDR3 DNA follows: TGTGCCAGCAGCTTAGAGCGGTCAAACACTGAAGCTTTCTTT. Translated, it gives CASSLERSNTEAFF.

The CDR3 is CATSPREGFLYEQYF. In DNA, the CDR3 is TGTGCCACTTCTCCGCGGGAGGGATTCTTGTACGAGCAGTACTTC. The chain is built from TRBV6-5 and TRBJ2-7; 9 bases are shared with TRBD2. CDR3 length equals 15 residues. Germline loops: CDR1 MNHEY, CDR2 SVGAGI. J lost 4 bases, V lost 10 bases, and 14 bases had no gene match.

This clone has a handful of counts. The chain joins TRBV6-2 or TRBV6-3 to TRBJ2-3, with TRBD2 identical over 10 bases. Germline-derived CDR1 and CDR2 are MNHEY and SVGEGT. This CDR3 contains 17 residues. Losses at the gene ends were 4 bases for V and 1 base for J; bases not matched to a gene: 8. The CDR3 reads CASSSSSSGRGTDTQYF. The DNA for the CDR3 is TGTGCCAGCAGTTCATCGTCTAGCGGGAGAGGCACAGATACGCAGTATTTT.

The table lists this clone with a few counts. The rearrangement uses TRBV7-3 and TRBJ2-7; possible D gene TRBD1, 5 bases. Trimming stripped 3 bases from V and 4 bases from J, with 10 bases between. Germline CDR1 SGHTA, CDR2 FQGTGA. The CDR3 covers 13 residues. The DNA for the CDR3 is TGTGCCAGCAGCTTTGGACACTCTTACGAGCAGTACTTC. Translated, it gives CASSFGHSYEQYF.